The 16 T cell receptor beta chains given below trace back to one sample, sequenced in a study of preoperative IRX-2 immunotherapy in early breast cancer. The sample's treatment: preoperative locoregional IRX-2 cytokine immunotherapy. Sequencing used immunoSEQ multiplex PCR; TCRdb keeps in-frame clones, though not all of them. The sample contains about 98,000 clones, more than 80% of which appear only once. The sample in question was tumor tissue, obtained after IRX-2 immunotherapy. The receptor source for this set is a human donor with breast cancer.

V usage is TRBV29-1 and J usage is TRBJ1-1, with a tentative D call TRBD1 (5 bases). Trimming left V 6 bases short and J 4 bases short, with 18 bases between. CDR3 length: 14 amino acids. The germline V gene encodes CDR1 SQVTM and CDR2 ANQGSEA. The CDR3 DNA reads TGCAGCGTAGCCCGGGACCTTCAGGGCACTGAAGCTTTCTTT. Its protein product is CSVARDLQGTEAFF.

The V gene is TRBV28, the J gene TRBJ2-7; 8 bases fit TRBD2. The CDR3 totals 14 residues. Germline lookup yields CDR1 MDHEN and CDR2 SYDVKM. Trimming at V came to 7 bases and at J to 0 bases, leaving 5 bases not matched to a gene. The CDR3 sequence: CASTGGLSSYEQYF. CDR3 bases: TGTGCCAGCACGGGGGGGTTGAGCTCCTACGAGCAGTACTTC.

This chain connects TRBV23-1 to TRBJ2-1, with TRBD1 matching over 9 bases. TRBV23-1 qualifies as an ORF whose function is uncertain. With 6 bases clipped from V and 7 bases from J, the junction kept 4 bases outside the gene matches. The CDR3 covers 13 residues. The CDR3 spells CASSRGQGNEQFF. The DNA for the CDR3 is TGCGCCAGCAGCCGAGGACAGGGGAATGAGCAGTTCTTC.

This clone appeared a single time. The chain links TRBV6-8 to TRBJ2-2; the D is unclear. Trimming removed 6 bases at V and 5 bases at J, with 7 bases between. The germline CDR1 and CDR2 sequences are MNHGY and SAAAGT. The CDR3 covers 12 residues. The CDR3 bases are TGTGCCAGCAGCCGAGAGACCGGGGAGCTGTTTTTT. Translated: CASSRETGELFF.

The chain couples TRBV30 to TRBJ1-3; D is unclear. This CDR3 is 15 amino acids long. V dropped 1 base and J dropped 2 bases, with 12 bases sitting between them. From germline, CDR1 is GTSNPN and CDR2 SVGIG (reference sequence). This chain's CDR3 is CAWSARRAPGNTIYF. The CDR3 bases are TGTGCCTGGAGTGCTCGGAGAGCTCCTGGAAACACCATATATTTT.

This chain connects TRBV5-1 to TRBJ2-2, with a tentative D call TRBD2 (5 bases). There are 16 residues in the CDR3. Germline V gene lookup returns CDR1 SGHRS and CDR2 YFSETQ. With 3 bases removed from V and 0 bases from J, the gap between germline ends came to 12 bases. CDR3 nucleotide sequence: TGCGCCAGCAGCTGGGCCCCGACTACGAACACCGGGGAGCTGTTTTTT. It encodes CASSWAPTTNTGELFF.

This clone was detected a few times. This chain's CDR3 is CATNFAGYEKLFF. CDR3 coding DNA: TGTGCCACCAACTTTGCTGGGTACGAAAAACTGTTTTTT. The chain couples TRBV6-8 to TRBJ1-4; D call uncertain. This CDR3 is 13 amino acids long. V lost 10 bases and J lost 8, with 17 bases in between. The germline V gene has CDR1 MNHGY and CDR2 SAAAGT.

The V call is TRBV28, the J call TRBJ1-4; no clear D. V lost 5 bases and J lost 8, with 12 bases in between. The germline V gene encodes CDR1 MDHEN and CDR2 SYDVKM. This CDR3 spans 13 amino acids. CDR3 nucleotides: TGTGCCAGCAGTCCTTCCGGATACGAAAAACTGTTTTTT. It translates to CASSPSGYEKLFF.

This clone was detected once. J is TRBJ2-7 and V is TRBV5-1; D is tentatively TRBD1 or TRBD2 (8 bases each). The CDR3 is 15 residues long. Per germline, CDR1 SGHRS and CDR2 YFSETQ. Trimming left V 4 bases short and J 3 bases short, with 17 bases between. The CDR3 sequence: CASSPGGTGYYEQYF. CDR3 DNA sequence: TGCGCCAGCAGCCCGGGAGGGACAGGCTACTACGAGCAGTACTTC.

The chain carries TRBV10-2 and TRBJ2-1; D is undetermined. The V end was cut by 3 bases, the J end by 4 bases, with 13 bases between. The CDR3 contains 15 residues. Germline CDR1 reads WSHSY; CDR2 reads SAAADI. The CDR3 coding sequence is TGCGCCAGCAGTGATACTAAGCGAGCTTACAATGAGCAGTTCTTC. Encoded protein: CASSDTKRAYNEQFF.

The chain employs TRBV29-1 and TRBJ1-2; tentatively, D is TRBD1 (6 bases). The CDR3 sequence is 12 residues long. Trimming stripped 7 bases from V and 4 bases from J, with 13 bases between. In germline, CDR1 is SQVTM, CDR2 ANQGSEA. CDR3 bases: TGCAGCGGAGGAACGGACAGCTATGGCTACACCTTC. This codes for CSGGTDSYGYTF.

The J gene is TRBJ2-2, the V gene TRBV12-5, with D perhaps given as TRBD1 or TRBD2 (5 bases each). Trimming removed 4 bases at V and 0 bases at J, with 18 bases between. The CDR3 spans 18 residues. Per the germline V gene, CDR1 is LGHNT and CDR2 is FRNRAP. CDR3 DNA: TGTGCTAGTGGTTGGGTGGGGACCCACGAAACGAACACCGGGGAGCTGTTTTTT. It specifies CASGWVGTHETNTGELFF.

The J gene is TRBJ1-5, the V gene TRBV6-8, with D unresolved. The V gene's germline CDR1 is MNHGY and CDR2 SAAAGT. The CDR3 runs 14 residues. V was cut by 0 bases and J by 3 bases, with 6 bases left in between. The CDR3 loop reads CASSYSADNQPQHF. CDR3 sequence (DNA): TGTGCCAGCAGTTACTCGGCCGACAATCAGCCCCAGCATTTT.

Only a few counts were recorded for this clone. This chain uses TRBV30 with TRBJ2-2; D might be TRBD2 (7 bases). The CDR3 has 16 amino acids. Germline loops: CDR1 GTSNPN, CDR2 SVGIG (reference sequence). V lost 1 base to trimming and J lost 5 bases, with 17 bases between them. As DNA, the CDR3 is TGTGCCTGGAGTGCCCCTCTGGGGGGGGCGACCGGGGAGCTGTTTTTT. Its translation: CAWSAPLGGATGELFF.

This chain links TRBV28 with TRBJ1-1; unclear D gene. The CDR3 runs to 13 residues. V dropped 7 bases and J dropped 7 bases, with 16 bases sitting between them. From germline, CDR1 is MDHEN and CDR2 SYDVKM. CDR3 residues: CASTLGNRFEAFF. The CDR3 DNA sequence: TGTGCCAGCACCTTGGGGAATCGCTTTGAAGCTTTCTTT.

This sequence joins TRBV5-1 and TRBJ2-1; no reliable D call. The germline V gene encodes CDR1 SGHRS and CDR2 YFSETQ. The V end lost 4 bases, the J end lost 5 bases, and 16 bases lay between the germline ends. This CDR3 contains 15 residues. The CDR3 bases are TGCGCCAGCAGCCCATGGAATAAGGTTCACAATGAGCAGTTCTTC. It yields the protein CASSPWNKVHNEQFF. The whole variable domain, remainder taken from reference TRBV5-1 and TRBJ2-1, is KAGVTQTPRYLIKTRGQQVTLSCSPISGHRSVSWYQQTPGQGLQFLFEYFSETQRNKGNFPGRFSGRQFSNSRSEMNVSTLELGDSALYLCASSPWNKVHNEQFFGPGTRLTVL.